The clone carrying this T cell receptor beta chain was counted many times. As for time point: newly diagnosed GD, antithyroid drugs for less than 3 months. From PBMCs, RNA was extracted and then used to make the TCR library. The data belong to a study of regulatory T cells in long-lasting Graves disease. Germline V lookup: CDR1 MDHEN, CDR2 SYDVKM. The CDR3 loop spans 14 amino acids. V dropped 1 base and J dropped 2 bases, with 7 bases sitting between them. According to the study, TCR beta libraries were built with iRepertoire HTBI primers and CDR3-region Arm-PCR. TCRdb re-called the multiplex PCR reads with MiXCR, one entry per CDR3 protein. The sample holds about 620,000 distinct CDR3 sequences, roughly 15% seen once. The sample was also reused in another study, on T cells in Graves' hyperthyroidism and ophthalmopathy. That paper adds: Calling Graves' hyperthyroidism stable meant ophthalmopathy did not progress within 18 months. The primer set for the first-round RT-PCR of the TCR CDR3 was HTBI.

The sequence was obtained from a woman aged 25-40 years with Graves disease. The input for sequencing was peripheral blood mononuclear cells (PBMCs), taken at new diagnosis, from a patient treated with antithyroid drugs. This chain uses TRBV28 with TRBJ2-3; D uncertain. CDR3: CASSLSELTDTQYF. In nucleotides, the CDR3 is TGTGCCAGCAGTTTATCGGAACTCACAGATACGCAGTATTTT.